Below, 3 T cell receptor beta chains from the same sample are listed, as sequenced in a study of blood T cells in healthy people across ages. The use of a sample-barcoded 5' primer and a J-beta primer mix characterized a second PCR of roughly 7 to 12 cycles. TCRdb re-derived calls from the 5' RACE reads in MiXCR, one entry per CDR3 protein. Of about 1.8 million distinct CDR3 sequences in the sample, about 50% were seen once. Material: blood. Every receptor here comes from a middle-aged woman in good health.

The chain has TRBV28 and TRBJ1-1; D uncertain. Per germline, CDR1 MDHEN and CDR2 SYDVKM. CDR3 length equals 15 residues. Trimming took 4 bases from V and 1 from J, leaving 13 bases between them. This chain's CDR3 is CASSSTGSWNTEAFF. The CDR3 DNA sequence: TGTGCCAGCAGTTCGACCGGGTCATGGAACACTGAAGCTTTCTTT.

The CDR3 coding sequence is TGTGCCAGCAGCTTAACGATTGCCTACGAGCAGTACTTC. It translates to CASSLTIAYEQYF. J is TRBJ2-7 and V is TRBV11-2; D gene unclear. The CDR3 consists of 13 residues. Trimming shortened V by 2 bases and J by 2 bases, and 7 bases separated the two germline ends. Germline V lookup: CDR1 SGHAT, CDR2 FQNNGV.

This clonotype was seen a handful of times. The chain is built from TRBV28 and TRBJ1-1; tentatively, D is TRBD1 (5 bases). The ends were cut back, 7 bases at V and 5 bases at J, with 14 bases in the middle. The CDR3 runs 13 residues. CDR1 MDHEN and CDR2 SYDVKM come from the germline V gene. The CDR3, as DNA: TGTGCCAGCACCTCCGGGGCAGGGACTGAAGCTTTCTTT. This sequence encodes CASTSGAGTEAFF.